Reported below is one T cell receptor beta chain. Which antigen it targets is not known. The input lacks base qualities; no much larger clone sits a single base away. This specimen includes other DNA sequences encoding the same CDR3. TCRbeta CDR3 regions were amplified from genomic DNA using the immunoSEQ Assay, a bias-controlled multiplex PCR. The original methods were these. Nucleated cell counts per sample were estimated from amplification of reference gene primers within the assay. Sequence reads were collapsed and filtered to measure the absolute abundance of every unique TCRbeta CDR3 rearrangement. For each sample, productive Simpson clonality was calculated as the square root of Simpson's diversity index across productive rearrangements. TCRdb mirrors the immuneACCESS table, restricted to in-frame sequences. Some clones are absent from its copies; in checked studies, under half trace to an unresolved V gene, and the reason for the others is unknown. V and J calls and clone size come straight from that table; D and trimming were deduced from the DNA. This sample is represented by approximately 260,000 clones; about 87% of them were singletons. The ten largest clonotypes hold about 10% of the sample.

The germline ends are 8 bases apart after V is trimmed by 5 bases and J by 1 base. CDR3 length: 13 amino acids, cysteine to phenylalanine. Only the CDR3 portion is preserved as DNA: 39 bases, with reading frame beginning at the first base. In the germline V gene (reference sequence), CDR1 corresponds to SEHNR and CDR2 to FQNEAQ. The source of the sample is a study of blood T cell repertoires in COVID-19 (TCRdb year 2020). In the study overall: Samples from collaborators originated in the United States, Italy and Spain and spanned both the acute and convalescent phases of COVID-19. The dataset comprised deeply sampled blood TCRbeta repertoires from subjects exposed to, actively infected with, or recovered from COVID-19. The material from the prospective study consisted of cDNA or gDNA derived from T cells, B-cell-depleted T cells, or PBMCs. The samples were drawn from the first 160 participants of the ongoing ImmuneRACE study and from about 1,200 subjects provided by 6 global collaborators. Where available, HLA class I and class II types were taken from metadata supplied by the sample provider and were not determined by assay-based typing. The repertoires were released in a freely available public database meant as a resource for research on the immune response to SARS-CoV-2. A de-identified subject ID, COVID-19 status, age in years and sex were almost always included in the sample metadata.

Overall study outcomes, separate from this receptor: How much clinical and demographic metadata was included differed by source and by participant, and the metadata was provided uncurated.

One collaborating source in Seattle enrolled patients during active infection and followed them longitudinally through the course of disease. Whole blood was collected in K2EDTA tubes by collaborating institutions according to the institutions' own protocols. For TCRbeta analysis, collaborator samples were shipped as frozen whole blood, as isolated PBMCs, or as DNA extracted from either sample type. The rearrangement joined TRBV7-9 to TRBJ1-1; the D region possibly corresponds to TRBD1 (6 bases align). This receptor was obtained from a woman in her 70s with COVID-19, enrolled during active disease. The source material was peripheral blood. The base sequence is TGTGCCAGCAGCCCGACAGGGAACACTGAAGCTTTCTTT. Translation gives CASSPTGNTEAFF.